The 32 T cell receptor beta chains below were found in one sample sequenced in a study of blood T cells in healthy people across ages. Sample-barcoded 5' priming and a J-beta primer mix drove a second PCR of roughly 6 to 12 cycles. TCRdb analysed the 5' RACE reads with MiXCR anew, one entry per CDR3 protein. The table has roughly 550,000 distinct CDR3 sequences, nearly 25% seen once. This sample also appeared in a second study, on T cells of mothers and their children.

Material for sequencing was blood. These receptors were collected from a boy aged 5-17 years in good health.

This clonotype appeared many times. V gene TRBV18 combines with J gene TRBJ2-5, with no clear D. Germline V gene data show CDR1 as KGHSH and CDR2 as LQKENI. This CDR3 comprises 13 residues. V lost 3 bases and J 3 bases, leaving 8 bases between the germline ends. CDR3 DNA sequence: TGTGCCAGCTCACCGAGCCGGGAAGAGACCCAGTACTTC. This gives the protein CASSPSREETQYF.

V usage is TRBV5-5 and J usage is TRBJ1-3; D not certain. There are 14 residues in the CDR3. The germline gives CDR1 SGHKS, CDR2 YYEKEE (reference sequence). V gave up 3 bases and J gave up 1 base, with 8 bases separating them. The CDR3, as DNA: TGTGCCAGCAGCTGGGTGGCGTCTGGAAACACCATATATTTT. Protein product: CASSWVASGNTIYF.

Ten or more counts support this clonotype. The V gene is TRBV5-5, the J gene TRBJ1-4, with unresolved D. Germline loops: CDR1 SGHKS, CDR2 YYEKEE (reference sequence). The CDR3 has 15 amino acids. V lost 0 bases to trimming and J lost 0 bases, with 6 bases between them. For the CDR3, the DNA is TGTGCCAGCAGCTTGGGAAGTGCAACTAATGAAAAACTGTTTTTT. As protein: CASSLGSATNEKLFF.

The J gene is TRBJ1-1, the V gene TRBV18; the D gene is possibly TRBD1 (6 bases). The germline CDR1 and CDR2 sequences are KGHSH and LQKENI. V was clipped by 4 bases and J by 4 bases, with 22 bases between them. The CDR3 has 17 residues. CDR3 loop: CASSQLPQQGGGTEAFF. In DNA form, the CDR3 reads TGTGCCAGCTCACAATTGCCACAACAGGGTGGAGGCACTGAAGCTTTCTTT.

This clonotype came up a few times. The rearrangement joins TRBV18 to TRBJ2-3; D not resolved. The CDR3 is 15 residues long. Trimming took off 1 base at V and 2 bases at J, with 10 bases between the two ends. In germline, CDR1 is KGHSH, CDR2 LQKENI. The CDR3: CASSPRIGPTDTQYF. The CDR3 DNA follows: TGTGCCAGCTCACCACGGATAGGACCCACAGATACGCAGTATTTT.

The V and J genes are TRBV20-1 and TRBJ1-1; 8 bases align to TRBD1. This CDR3 spans 13 amino acids. Germline lookup yields CDR1 DFQATT and CDR2 SNEGSKA (reference sequence). V was pared by 6 bases and J by 0 bases, with 3 bases of the junction left unmatched. CDR3 in DNA: TGCAGTGCCCCGGGACAGGTGAACACTGAAGCTTTCTTT. This encodes CSAPGQVNTEAFF.

This clonotype was observed a handful of times. J is TRBJ1-4 and V is TRBV2, with D possibly matching TRBD1 (5 bases). The V end lost 4 bases, the J end lost 4 bases, and 13 bases lay between the germline ends. Germline assignment: CDR1 SNHLY and CDR2 FYNNEI. This CDR3 contains 15 residues. CDR3 protein: CASSAETVINEKLFF. CDR3 bases: TGTGCCAGCAGTGCAGAGACAGTGATTAATGAAAAACTGTTTTTT.

This clonotype was seen ten or more times. The chain joins TRBV28 to TRBJ2-7; D is ambiguous. The CDR3 contains 13 residues. With 5 bases removed from V and 1 base from J, the gap between germline ends came to 9 bases. Germline V gene sequence: CDR1 MDHEN, CDR2 SYDVKM. The CDR3 spells CASSRTNSYEQYF. The CDR3 DNA is TGTGCCAGCAGTCGGACCAATTCCTACGAGCAGTACTTC. Filled out from reference TRBV28 and TRBJ2-7, the complete variable domain reads DVKVTQSSRYLVKRTGEKVFLECVQDMDHENMFWYRQDPGLGLRLIYFSYDVKMKEKGDIPEGYSVSREKKERFSLILESASTNQTSMYLCASSRTNSYEQYFGPGTRLTVT.

This clonotype was observed a handful of times. Sequence at one end of the junction differs from germline and may be a read error. The chain uses TRBV12-3 or TRBV12-4 and TRBJ2-5; D possibly corresponds to TRBD1 (6 bases). The J call may be mistaken, given a closer DNA end match to TRBJ2-7. The length of the CDR3 is 13 residues. The CDR3 sequence is CASRLGQLAEQYF. The DNA of the CDR3 is TGTGCCAGCAGATTAGGACAGCTAGCCGAGCAGTACTTC.

The chain recombines TRBV24-1 with TRBJ1-5; no firm D call. Germline V lookup: CDR1 KGHDR, CDR2 SFDVKD. The CDR3 consists of 14 residues. V dropped 7 bases and J dropped 4 bases, with 13 bases sitting between them. CDR3 in amino acids: CATRPNGRNQPQHF. The CDR3 DNA reads as TGTGCCACCAGGCCGAACGGAAGGAATCAGCCCCAGCATTTT.

The CDR3 loop is CSARDPGPGGPPLTKNIQYF. The CDR3 DNA follows: TGCAGTGCTAGAGATCCCGGCCCTGGGGGCCCCCCCCTAACCAAAAACATTCAGTACTTC. The rearrangement uses TRBV20-1 and TRBJ2-4, with D tentatively TRBD1 (6 bases). The CDR3 sequence is 20 residues long. Trimming left V 0 bases short and J 2 bases short, with 26 bases between. In germline, CDR1 is DFQATT, CDR2 SNEGSKA (reference sequence).

The chain links TRBV5-5 to TRBJ2-1; 10 nucleotides agree with TRBD2. Germline lookup yields CDR1 SGHKS and CDR2 YYEKEE (reference sequence). The junction had 4 bases not matched to a gene; V was cut back by 4 bases and J by 0 bases. This CDR3 is 16 amino acids long. The CDR3 loop reads CASSPASGSSYNEQFF. DNA for the CDR3: TGTGCCAGCAGCCCCGCTAGCGGGAGCTCCTACAATGAGCAGTTCTTC. The whole variable domain, remainder taken from reference TRBV5-5 and TRBJ2-1, is DAGVTQSPTHLIKTRGQQVTLRCSPISGHKSVSWYQQVLGQGPQFIFQYYEKEERGRGNFPDRFSARQFPNYSSELNVNALLLGDSALYLCASSPASGSSYNEQFFGPGTRLTVL.

This clonotype was observed a single time. This could be a read error, since a much larger clone is one nucleotide away. CDR3 nucleotides: TGCGCCAGCAGCCAAGGGCCCACAGATACGCAGTATTTT. It specifies CASSQGPTDTQYF. This chain connects TRBV4-3 to TRBJ2-3; no clear D. Trimming pared 1 base from V and 2 bases from J, leaving 4 bases between. This CDR3 region has 13 residues. Per germline, CDR1 LGHNA and CDR2 YSLEER.

Comments on this clonotype: Germline and junction disagree at one end, which may indicate a read error. This sequence joins TRBV20-1 and TRBJ1-3; 7 nucleotides agree with TRBD1. There are 16 residues in the CDR3. The germline gives CDR1 DFQATT, CDR2 SNEGSKA (reference sequence). The CDR3 loop reads CSARSPGTDTGNTIYF. As DNA, the CDR3 is TGCAGTGCTAGAAGCCCAGGGACAGATACTGGAAACACCATATACTTT.

The chain uses TRBV5-1 and TRBJ2-7; D may be TRBD2 (6 bases). The germline gives CDR1 SGHRS, CDR2 YFSETQ. This CDR3 spans 14 amino acids. V was trimmed by 0 bases and J by 3 bases, leaving 10 bases between them. CDR3 sequence (DNA): TGCGCCAGCAGCTTGGCCGGGACTGGCTACGAGCAGTACTTC. It encodes CASSLAGTGYEQYF.

The rearrangement joins TRBV6-6 to TRBJ1-6; 9 nucleotides line up with TRBD1. The V and J ends lost 7 bases and 7 bases, in that order; junction bases with no gene match: 8. The CDR3 is 15 residues long. Germline-derived CDR1 and CDR2 are MNHNY and SVGAGI (reference sequence). CDR3 in amino acids: CASNFPGQGNSPLHF. The CDR3 DNA sequence: TGTGCCAGCAACTTCCCGGGACAGGGAAATTCACCCCTCCACTTT.

This clonotype was observed a handful of times. This chain uses TRBV20-1 with TRBJ1-5; D gene ambiguous. Germline lookup yields CDR1 DFQATT and CDR2 SNEGSKA (reference sequence). V shed 4 bases and J shed 3 bases, with 13 bases lying between them. The CDR3 sequence is 14 residues long. This CDR3 is CSATRRGLNQPQHF. The CDR3 coding sequence is TGCAGTGCTACACGACGGGGTCTCAATCAGCCCCAGCATTTT.

The chain combines TRBV12-3 or TRBV12-4 with TRBJ2-3; 9 bases are shared with TRBD2. V was pared by 11 bases and J by 3 bases, with 12 bases of the junction left unmatched. The CDR3 covers 15 residues. The CDR3 loop reads CASQLIAGATDTQYF. The DNA for the CDR3 is TGTGCCTCGCAGCTCATAGCGGGAGCTACAGATACGCAGTATTTT.

The chain uses TRBV11-2 and TRBJ2-7; D ambiguous. This CDR3 is 15 amino acids long. V was trimmed by 1 base and J by 4 bases, leaving 14 bases between them. Germline V lookup: CDR1 SGHAT, CDR2 FQNNGV. Here the CDR3 reads CASSLVVRQTYEQYF. The CDR3, as DNA: TGTGCCAGCAGCTTAGTGGTCCGTCAGACTTACGAGCAGTACTTC.

This clonotype was counted only a few times. This chain joins TRBV6-2 or TRBV6-3 and TRBJ2-5; weak D call: TRBD1 (6 bases). V lost 6 bases to trimming and J lost 3 bases, with 11 bases between them. Germline V gene data show CDR1 as MNHEY and CDR2 as SVGEGT. The CDR3 covers 13 residues. This CDR3 reads CASRRPGEETQYF. In nucleotides, the CDR3 is TGTGCCAGCAGGCGACCAGGGGAAGAGACCCAGTACTTC.

J is TRBJ1-2 and V is TRBV2; TRBD1 matches at 12 bases. J gave up 6 bases and V 6 bases, and 8 bases lay outside the gene matches. The germline V gene encodes CDR1 SNHLY and CDR2 FYNNEI. This CDR3 is built from 15 residues. CDR3 residues: CASRTPGQGADGYTF. CDR3 DNA sequence: TGTGCCAGCAGGACTCCGGGACAGGGGGCGGATGGCTACACCTTC.

Points on this clonotype: A much larger clone sits a single nucleotide away, making a read error possible. The V gene is TRBV6-5, the J gene TRBJ2-5; 7 bases agree with TRBD1. The ends lost 6 bases at V and 4 bases at J; junction bases unmatched: 8. The CDR3 extends over 14 amino acids. From germline, CDR1 is MNHEY and CDR2 SVGAGI. The CDR3 DNA sequence: TGTGCCAGCAGCCTGACAGGGAAAGGAGAGACCCAGTACTTC. Residues: CASSLTGKGETQYF.

Here the CDR3 DNA reads TGCAGTGCTAGGATTCCAGTGATAAACTATGGCTACACCTTC. Translation gives CSARIPVINYGYTF. The chain carries TRBV20-1 and TRBJ1-2; no firm D call. The CDR3 is 14 residues long. Trimming took off 3 bases at V and 2 bases at J, with 13 bases between the two ends. CDR1 and CDR2 from the germline V gene are DFQATT and SNEGSKA (reference sequence).

V gene TRBV3-1 combines with J gene TRBJ1-2; D remains unclear. Germline values: CDR1 LGHDT, CDR2 YNNKEL (reference sequence). Trimming pared 0 bases from V and 4 bases from J, leaving 9 bases between. CDR3 length equals 14 residues. The CDR3 is CASSQDGWPYGYTF. DNA for the CDR3: TGTGCCAGCAGCCAAGATGGATGGCCCTATGGCTACACCTTC.

The chain has TRBV9 and TRBJ2-5; 10 nucleotides line up with TRBD1. Gene TRBJ2-7 matches the end of the DNA better, so the J call may be wrong. Germline V CDR1 and CDR2: SGDLS, YYNGEE. The CDR3 contains 16 residues. The DNA of the CDR3 is TGTGCCAGCAGCGCAGGACAGGGGGTGCCCTCCTACGAGCAGTACTTC. This codes for CASSAGQGVPSYEQYF.

This clonotype was seen a handful of times. The chain is built from TRBV18 and TRBJ2-2; D call uncertain. Germline V gene data show CDR1 as KGHSH and CDR2 as LQKENI. Trimming cost V 3 bases and J 1 base, with 6 bases left between them. The CDR3 totals 14 residues. CDR3 bases: TGTGCCAGCTCACCGGTCGAGAACACCGGGGAGCTGTTTTTT. Amino acid sequence: CASSPVENTGELFF.

There are a few counts of this clonotype. This chain connects TRBV2 to TRBJ2-7, with a weak D call TRBD1 (5 bases). Germline assignment: CDR1 SNHLY and CDR2 FYNNEI. V was trimmed by 4 bases and J by 3 bases, leaving 10 bases between them. This CDR3 has 13 amino acids. CDR3 residues: CASSVDSYYEQYF. The CDR3 bases are TGTGCCAGCAGTGTAGACAGCTACTACGAGCAGTACTTC.

This chain links TRBV28 with TRBJ1-5, with D perhaps matching TRBD1 (5 bases). The CDR3 is 15 residues long. The V and J ends lost 6 bases and 7 bases respectively, with 19 bases between them. CDR1 is MDHEN and CDR2 is SYDVKM in the germline V gene. The CDR3 here is CASSLGWGFDQPQHF. The CDR3 bases are TGTGCCAGCAGCCTGGGGTGGGGGTTCGACCAGCCCCAGCATTTT.

The CDR3 sequence is CASSGLWATYTGELFF. The CDR3 nucleotides read TGTGCCAGCAGTGGGTTATGGGCTACCTACACCGGGGAGCTGTTTTTT. The chain carries TRBV28 and TRBJ2-2; no reliable D call. The germline V gene has CDR1 MDHEN and CDR2 SYDVKM. Trimming removed 5 bases at V and 3 bases at J, with 16 bases between. This CDR3 is 16 amino acids long.

The chain uses TRBV27 and TRBJ1-2; unclear D gene. Germline-derived CDR1 and CDR2 are MNHEY and SMNVEV (reference sequence). CDR3 length: 13 residues. Trimming left V 0 bases short and J 2 bases short, with 4 bases between. This CDR3 is CASSLSQNYGYTF. The CDR3 region has the DNA TGTGCCAGCAGTTTATCACAGAACTATGGCTACACCTTC.

The table lists this clonotype with a few counts. This chain links TRBV7-3 with TRBJ1-1; 8 positions match TRBD1. In germline, CDR1 is SGHTA, CDR2 FQGTGA. The CDR3 sequence is 14 residues long. The V segment lost 5 bases and the J segment 7 bases; nucleotides outside the gene matches: 9. CDR3 bases: TGTGCCAGCAGCCAAGCAGGGGGCATCGTTGAAGCTTTCTTT. Its translation is CASSQAGGIVEAFF. The full variable domain, with the rest looked up from reference TRBV7-3 and TRBJ1-1, is GAGVSQTPSNKVTEKGKYVELRCDPISGHTALYWYRQSLGQGPEFLIYFQGTGAADDSGLPNDRFFAVRPEGSVSTLKIQRTERGDSAVYLCASSQAGGIVEAFFGQGTRLTVV.

The V call is TRBV27, the J call TRBJ2-7, with D tentatively TRBD2 (6 bases). Trimming shortened V by 4 bases and J by 0 bases, and 10 bases separated the two germline ends. CDR3 length equals 14 residues. Germline loops: CDR1 MNHEY, CDR2 SMNVEV (reference sequence). CDR3 protein: CASSSRDFSYEQYF. The DNA for the CDR3 is TGTGCCAGCAGTTCCCGGGACTTCTCCTACGAGCAGTACTTC.